Each of the 23 T cell receptor beta chains below was sequenced from the same sample in a study of human T cells and chemical hapten exposure. As to time point: patch test 3, about 24 weeks after DPC sensitization. The treatment here: therapeutic diphenylcyclopropenone sensitization with weekly scalp DPC. TCRdb independently ran MiXCR on the RACE reads; one entry per CDR3 protein. The sample yields approximately 86,000 distinct CDR3 sequences, roughly 10% seen once. The sample was whole blood, taken in connection with sensitization to the hapten diphenylcyclopropenone (DPC). Receptors originate from a woman aged 25 to 39 with alopecia areata. Some clones in this sample may be carry-over from other donors' samples.

This clonotype was observed at least ten times. The chain employs TRBV6-1 and TRBJ2-7; 8 bases agree with TRBD1. The CDR3 consists of 13 residues. V trimming: 5 bases; J trimming: 4 bases; junction bases outside the gene matches: 4. Germline CDR1 is MNHNS and CDR2 is SASEGT. The CDR3 sequence: CASSWGQAYEQYV. The CDR3 region has the DNA TGTGCCAGCAGTTGGGGACAGGCATACGAGCAGTACGTC.

This clonotype was seen many times. This chain joins TRBV20-1 and TRBJ2-1; 9 bases agree with TRBD1. CDR1 is DFQATT and CDR2 is SNEGSKA in the germline V gene (reference sequence). V trimming: 6 bases; J trimming: 7 bases; junction bases outside the gene matches: 4. The CDR3 has 12 amino acids. The CDR3 sequence: CSAGQGTNEQFF. The CDR3 coding sequence is TGCAGTGCGGGACAGGGCACAAATGAGCAGTTCTTC.

This clonotype was seen ten or more times. This sequence joins TRBV12-3 or TRBV12-4 and TRBJ2-1; D unresolved. V was trimmed by 6 bases and J by 5 bases, leaving 17 bases between them. This CDR3 has 15 residues. The CDR3 loop reads CASSKPWDSNNEQFF. CDR3 in DNA: TGTGCCAGCAGCAAACCCTGGGATTCAAACAATGAGCAGTTCTTC.

Details on this clonotype: Since no conserved phenylalanine or tryptophan closes the CDR3, a read error is the likely cause. The DNA is left out, because the CDR3 cannot be placed on it with certainty; the CDR3 is given as TCRdb lists it. The chain recombines TRBV28 with TRBJ2-7; TRBD2, as called in the table, went unchecked against the DNA. The length of the CDR3 is 11 amino acids, counting both ends. Germline V lookup: CDR1 MDHEN, CDR2 SYDVKM. CDR3 loop: CASGGLAGVTL.

The chain has TRBV12-3 or TRBV12-4 and TRBJ2-5; D gene ambiguous. The V end was cut by 7 bases, the J end by 5 bases, with 14 bases between. CDR3 length: 13 residues. Here the CDR3 reads CASTRVPKETQYF. In DNA, the CDR3 is TGTGCCAGCACCCGGGTCCCCAAGGAGACCCAGTACTTC.

V gene TRBV12-3 or TRBV12-4 combines with J gene TRBJ1-1; D ambiguous. Trimming removed 3 bases from V and 0 bases from J, with 5 bases in between. This CDR3 comprises 13 residues. The CDR3 spells CASSFNMNTEAFF. CDR3 bases: TGTGCCAGCAGTTTTAATATGAACACTGAAGCTTTCTTT.

This chain uses TRBV29-1 with TRBJ2-5, with D maybe TRBD1 (6 bases). Between the trimmed V and J ends, which lost 4 bases and 5 bases, there was a span of 14 bases. This CDR3 spans 13 amino acids. CDR1 SQVTM and CDR2 ANQGSEA come from the germline V gene. For the CDR3, the DNA is TGCAGCGTTGGAGGGGGAATATTTGAGACCCAGTACTTC. It yields the protein CSVGGGIFETQYF.

The V gene is TRBV20-1, the J gene TRBJ2-1; a weak D match, TRBD1 (7 bases). Deletions cut 0 bases from V and 1 base from J, with 13 bases between. Germline CDR1 and CDR2: DFQATT and SNEGSKA (reference sequence). The CDR3 length is 16 residues. The CDR3 DNA sequence: TGCAGTGCTAGAGATCCCCAGGGGGGTTCCTACAATGAGCAGTTCTTC. Translated, it gives CSARDPQGGSYNEQFF.

This clonotype appeared many times. The rearrangement joins TRBV5-5 to TRBJ2-5; 7 nucleotides match TRBD1. The germline CDR1 and CDR2 sequences are SGHKS and YYEKEE (reference sequence). The CDR3 spans 15 residues. J gave up 5 bases and V 2 bases, and 9 bases lay outside the gene matches. The CDR3 DNA sequence: TGTGCCAGCAGCTTAGATAGACAGGGCGGGGAGACCCAGTACTTC. Residues: CASSLDRQGGETQYF.

The rearrangement links TRBV7-6 to TRBJ2-5, with D unclear. Trimming removed 0 bases from V and 2 bases from J, with 7 bases in between. From germline, CDR1 is SGHVS and CDR2 FNYEAQ. This CDR3 has 14 amino acids. CDR3 nucleotides: TGTGCCAGCAGCTTAGCGCTGACTCAAGAGACCCAGTACTTC. The encoded protein is CASSLALTQETQYF. Full variable domain (rest looked up from reference TRBV7-6 and TRBJ2-5): GAGVSQSPRYKVTKRGQDVALRCDPISGHVSLYWYRQALGQGPEFLTYFNYEAQQDKSGLPNDRFSAERPEGSISTLTIQRTEQRDSAMYRCASSLALTQETQYFGPGTRLLVL.

There are many counts of this clonotype. The rearrangement uses TRBV7-9 and TRBJ1-3; D may be TRBD1 (5 bases). The CDR3 contains 18 residues. Germline-derived CDR1 and CDR2 are SEHNR and FQNEAQ (reference sequence). The V end was cut by 5 bases, the J end by 0 bases, with 20 bases between. This chain's CDR3 is CASSISPVEGISGNTIYF. CDR3 nucleotides: TGTGCCAGCAGCATCTCCCCAGTAGAGGGGATCTCTGGAAACACCATATATTTT.

Only a few counts were recorded for this clonotype. The chain carries TRBV29-1 and TRBJ2-1; TRBD1 is a possible D gene (6 bases). The CDR3 covers 12 residues. V gave up 3 bases and J gave up 3 bases, with 6 bases separating them. Germline V gene data show CDR1 as SQVTM and CDR2 as ANQGSEA. As DNA, the CDR3 is TGCAGCGTTGACAGGGGCTACAATGAGCAGTTCTTC. This translates into CSVDRGYNEQFF.

This clonotype was recorded many times. V is TRBV24-1 and J is TRBJ2-2, with TRBD2 as a possible D gene (6 bases). The CDR3 is 14 amino acids. CDR1 is KGHDR, CDR2 SFDVKD, per germline. V was trimmed by 7 bases and J by 3 bases, leaving 11 bases between them. The CDR3 DNA is TGTGCCACCAGGGATAGCGGCGACACCGGGGAGCTGTTTTTT. Amino acids: CATRDSGDTGELFF.

This sequence joins TRBV3-1 and TRBJ2-3, with D perhaps matching TRBD1 (5 bases). Trimming cost V 4 bases and J 6 bases, with 17 bases left between them. Germline V gives CDR1 LGHDT, CDR2 YNNKEL (reference sequence). The CDR3 consists of 15 residues. CDR3 residues: CASSPEARASDTQYF. The CDR3 DNA reads as TGTGCCAGCAGCCCCGAGGCCAGGGCCTCCGATACGCAGTATTTT.

This clonotype was detected ten times or more. This sequence joins TRBV18 and TRBJ2-5; no firm D call. The CDR3 contains 15 residues. Trimming left V 1 base short and J 1 base short, with 10 bases between. Germline V CDR1 and CDR2: KGHSH, LQKENI. The DNA for the CDR3 is TGTGCCAGCTCACCACTGTCGCTGTCCCAAGAGACCCAGTACTTC. Amino acid sequence: CASSPLSLSQETQYF.

This clonotype showed up many times. The V gene is TRBV20-1, the J gene TRBJ1-2, with D possibly matching TRBD1 (6 bases). The V end lost 5 bases, the J end lost 4 bases, and 14 bases lay between the germline ends. Germline V gives CDR1 DFQATT, CDR2 SNEGSKA (reference sequence). The CDR3 totals 13 residues. The CDR3 region is CSAPRGAGYGYTF. The DNA for the CDR3 is TGCAGTGCTCCGCGGGGGGCAGGCTATGGCTACACCTTC.

This rearrangement joins TRBV11-1 to TRBJ2-3; TRBD2 is a possible D gene (5 bases). This CDR3 comprises 13 residues. V was cut by 3 bases and J by 8 bases, with 12 bases left in between. Germline CDR1 and CDR2: SGHAT and FQDESV (reference sequence). The CDR3 sequence: CASSFQTGGTQYF. The DNA of the CDR3 is TGTGCCAGCAGCTTCCAGACCGGAGGTACGCAGTATTTT.

This clonotype was seen a handful of times. The chain employs TRBV6-2 or TRBV6-3 and TRBJ1-6, with D unresolved. This CDR3 spans 14 amino acids. CDR1 MNHEY and CDR2 SVGEGT come from the germline V gene. Trimming shortened V by 8 bases and J by 10 bases, and 18 bases separated the two germline ends. This CDR3 is CASLNSEGSSPLHF. In DNA form, the CDR3 reads TGTGCCAGCCTGAATTCCGAGGGATCATCACCCCTCCACTTT.

This clonotype showed up many times. CDR3 sequence: CSVRARGGYNEQFF. CDR3 coding DNA: TGCAGCGTTCGCGCGAGGGGAGGGTACAATGAGCAGTTCTTC. The chain uses TRBV29-1 and TRBJ2-1; 7 bases are shared with TRBD2. From germline, CDR1 is SQVTM and CDR2 ANQGSEA. Germline trimming cut 5 bases from V and 4 bases from J; bases unmatched to any gene: 8. The CDR3 length is 14 residues.

The rearrangement joins TRBV7-9 to TRBJ2-4; D gene uncertain. CDR1 and CDR2 from the germline V gene are SEHNR and FQNEAQ (reference sequence). This CDR3 region has 16 residues. V was cut by 5 bases and J by 1 base, with 15 bases left in between. CDR3 nucleotide sequence: TGTGCCAGCAGCCCTCAACGTAGGGCGGCCAAAAACATTCAGTACTTC. It specifies CASSPQRRAAKNIQYF.

Many counts were recorded for this clonotype. The chain joins TRBV6-2 or TRBV6-3 to TRBJ1-3, with D unresolved. V was pared by 0 bases and J by 4 bases, with 1 base between. The CDR3 loop spans 12 amino acids. Germline V CDR1 and CDR2: MNHEY, SVGEGT. The CDR3 protein is CASSYSGNTIYF. DNA for the CDR3: TGTGCCAGCAGTTACTCCGGAAACACCATATATTTT.

This clonotype was found a few times. The chain joins TRBV21-1 to TRBJ2-3. TRBV21-1 is an annotated pseudogene. This CDR3 has 13 amino acids. The CDR3 nucleotides are TGTGCCAGCAGCACCCACTGGCGGGATACGCAGTATTTT. Its protein product is CASSTHWRDTQYF.

There are many counts of this clonotype. The chain joins TRBV19 to TRBJ2-1, with 9 nucleotides matching TRBD2. This CDR3 has 15 residues. The J segment lost 0 bases and the V segment lost 5 bases, leaving 2 bases of the junction unmatched. Germline lookup yields CDR1 LNHDA and CDR2 SQIVND (reference sequence). CDR3 sequence reads: CASSGLANSYNEQFF. CDR3 sequence (DNA): TGTGCCAGTAGTGGACTAGCGAACTCCTACAATGAGCAGTTCTTC.